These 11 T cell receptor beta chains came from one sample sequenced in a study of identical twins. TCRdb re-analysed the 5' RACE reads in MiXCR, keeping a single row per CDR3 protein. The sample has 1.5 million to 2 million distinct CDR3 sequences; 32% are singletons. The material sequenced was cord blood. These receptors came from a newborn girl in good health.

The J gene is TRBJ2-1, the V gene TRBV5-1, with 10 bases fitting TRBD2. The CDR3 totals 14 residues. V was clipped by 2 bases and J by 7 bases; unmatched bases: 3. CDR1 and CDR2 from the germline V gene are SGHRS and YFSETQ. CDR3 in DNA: TGCGCCAGCAGCTTTAGCGGGAGGCATAATGAGCAGTTCTTC. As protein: CASSFSGRHNEQFF. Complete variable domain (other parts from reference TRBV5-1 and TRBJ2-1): KAGVTQTPRYLIKTRGQQVTLSCSPISGHRSVSWYQQTPGQGLQFLFEYFSETQRNKGNFPGRFSGRQFSNSRSEMNVSTLELGDSALYLCASSFSGRHNEQFFGPGTRLTVL.

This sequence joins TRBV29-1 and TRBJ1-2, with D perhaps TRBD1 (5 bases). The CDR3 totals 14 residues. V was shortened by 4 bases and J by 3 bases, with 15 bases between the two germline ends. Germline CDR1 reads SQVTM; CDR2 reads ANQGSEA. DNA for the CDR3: TGCAGCGTTGTGGGGCACCCCATAGACTATGGCTACACCTTC. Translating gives CSVVGHPIDYGYTF.

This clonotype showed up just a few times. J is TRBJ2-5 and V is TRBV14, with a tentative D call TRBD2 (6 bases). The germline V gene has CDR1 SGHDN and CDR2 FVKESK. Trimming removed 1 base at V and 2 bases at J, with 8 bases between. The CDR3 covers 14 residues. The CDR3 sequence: CASSQGGVQETQYF. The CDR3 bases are TGTGCCAGCAGCCAAGGGGGGGTTCAAGAGACCCAGTACTTC.

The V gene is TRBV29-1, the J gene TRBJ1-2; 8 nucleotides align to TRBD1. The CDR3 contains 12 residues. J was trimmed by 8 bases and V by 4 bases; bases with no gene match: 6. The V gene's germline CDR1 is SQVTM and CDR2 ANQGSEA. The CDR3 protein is CSVVTGGSGYTF. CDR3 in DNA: TGCAGCGTTGTAACAGGGGGAAGCGGCTACACCTTC.

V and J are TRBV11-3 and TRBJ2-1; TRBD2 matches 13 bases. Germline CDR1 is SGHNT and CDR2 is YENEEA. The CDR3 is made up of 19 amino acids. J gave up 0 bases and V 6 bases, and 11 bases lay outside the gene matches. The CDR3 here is CASSPGTSGTSSSYNEQFF. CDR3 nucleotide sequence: TGTGCCAGCAGTCCCGGGACTAGCGGGACCTCGAGCTCCTACAATGAGCAGTTCTTC.

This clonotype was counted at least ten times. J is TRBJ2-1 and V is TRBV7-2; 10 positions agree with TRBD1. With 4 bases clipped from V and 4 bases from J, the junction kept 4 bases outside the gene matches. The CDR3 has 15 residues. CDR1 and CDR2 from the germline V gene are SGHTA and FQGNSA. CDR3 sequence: CASSSRQGAYNEQFF. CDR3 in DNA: TGTGCCAGCAGCTCCCGACAGGGGGCGTACAATGAGCAGTTCTTC.

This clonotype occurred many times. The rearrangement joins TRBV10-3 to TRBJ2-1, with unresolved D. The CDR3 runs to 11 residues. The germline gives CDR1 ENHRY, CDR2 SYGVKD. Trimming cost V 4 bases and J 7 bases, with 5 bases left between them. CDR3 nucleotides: TGTGCCATCAGTGCCAAAAATGAGCAGTTCTTC. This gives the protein CAISAKNEQFF.

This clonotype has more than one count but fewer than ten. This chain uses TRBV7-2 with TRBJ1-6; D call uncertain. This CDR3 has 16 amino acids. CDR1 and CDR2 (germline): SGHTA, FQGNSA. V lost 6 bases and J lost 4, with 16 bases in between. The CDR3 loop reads CASRSSLGSYNSPLHF. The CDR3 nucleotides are TGTGCCAGCAGATCTTCCCTAGGGAGTTATAATTCACCCCTCCACTTT.

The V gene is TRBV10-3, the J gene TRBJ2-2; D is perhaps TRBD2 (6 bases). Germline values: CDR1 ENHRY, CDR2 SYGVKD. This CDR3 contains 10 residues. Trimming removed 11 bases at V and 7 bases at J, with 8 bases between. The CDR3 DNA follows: TGTGCCGCCGGGGGCGGGGAGCTGTTTTTT. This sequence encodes CAAGGGELFF.

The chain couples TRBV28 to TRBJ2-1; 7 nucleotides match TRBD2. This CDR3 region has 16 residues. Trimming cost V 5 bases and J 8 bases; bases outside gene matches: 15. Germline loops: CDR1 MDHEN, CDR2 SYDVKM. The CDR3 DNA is TGTGCCAGCAGTCCCGTGTCTGGCGGGAGTCTCTATGAGCAGTTCTTC. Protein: CASSPVSGGSLYEQFF.

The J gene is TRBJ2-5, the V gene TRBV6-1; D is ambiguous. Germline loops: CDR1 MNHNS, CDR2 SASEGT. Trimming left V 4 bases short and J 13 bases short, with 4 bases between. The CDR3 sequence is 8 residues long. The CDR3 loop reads CASSGSYF. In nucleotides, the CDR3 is TGTGCCAGCAGTGGGTCGTACTTC.